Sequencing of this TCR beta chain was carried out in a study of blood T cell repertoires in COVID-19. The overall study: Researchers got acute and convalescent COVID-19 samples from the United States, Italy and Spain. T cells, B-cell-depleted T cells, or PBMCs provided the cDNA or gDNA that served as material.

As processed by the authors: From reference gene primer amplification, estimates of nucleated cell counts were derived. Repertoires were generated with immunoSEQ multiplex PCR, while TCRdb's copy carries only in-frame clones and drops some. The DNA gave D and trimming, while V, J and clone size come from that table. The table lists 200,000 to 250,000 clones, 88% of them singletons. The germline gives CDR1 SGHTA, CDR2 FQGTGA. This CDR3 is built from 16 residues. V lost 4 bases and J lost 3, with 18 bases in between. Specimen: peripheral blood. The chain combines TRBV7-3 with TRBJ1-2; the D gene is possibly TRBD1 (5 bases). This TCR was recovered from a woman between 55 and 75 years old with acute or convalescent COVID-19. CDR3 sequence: CASSSGGAGTDYGYTF. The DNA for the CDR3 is TGTGCCAGCAGCTCAGGCGGGGCCGGAACGGACTATGGCTACACCTTC.